The 27 T cell receptor beta chains below were found in one sample sequenced in a study of T cell responses to AZD1222 COVID-19 vaccine. Produced via immunoSEQ multiplex PCR; TCRdb's table is partial and in-frame only. Of approximately 89,000 clones in the sample, 92% were seen once. Sequenced material: peripheral blood, taken on day 0 of AZD1222 vaccination. Every receptor here comes from an adult in good health.

A single count supports this clone. The genes are TRBV5-1 and TRBJ2-1, with TRBD2 matching over 12 bases. The V gene end was trimmed by 4 bases and the J gene end by 0 bases; junction bases not matched to a gene: 17. The CDR3 is made up of 21 amino acids. Per germline, CDR1 SGHRS and CDR2 YFSETQ. The CDR3 DNA reads TGCGCCAGCAGCCAGGGACTAGCGGGCATCAGATCAGTTGGCTCCTACAATGAGCAGTTCTTC. Its translation: CASSQGLAGIRSVGSYNEQFF.

The sample holds one count of this clone. The CDR3 DNA reads as TGTGCCAGCAGTTTTTCGGGGACAGGGTACAATGAGCAGTTCTTC. Residues: CASSFSGTGYNEQFF. The chain carries TRBV27 and TRBJ2-1; 9 bases map to TRBD1. This CDR3 is built from 15 residues. V shed 3 bases and J 4 bases; nucleotides not matched to a gene: 4. Germline V gene lookup returns CDR1 MNHEY and CDR2 SMNVEV (reference sequence).

This clone was seen a single time. The V call is TRBV27, the J call TRBJ2-1; 7 bases fit TRBD1. The V gene's germline CDR1 is MNHEY and CDR2 SMNVEV (reference sequence). The length of the CDR3 is 16 residues. V shed 4 bases, J shed 9 bases, and the junction held 15 bases outside the gene matches. CDR3 residues: CASSSTTGEYWSEQFF. Here the CDR3 DNA reads TGTGCCAGCAGTTCTACTACAGGGGAGTATTGGAGTGAGCAGTTCTTC.

This rearrangement joins TRBV2 to TRBJ1-1; no clear D. This CDR3 has 12 residues. CDR1 is SNHLY, CDR2 FYNNEI, per germline. The germline V and J ends were trimmed by 8 bases and 2 bases, with 9 bases remaining between them. CDR3 DNA: TGTGCCAGCCGGGCAGAAAACACTGAAGCTTTCTTT. This encodes CASRAENTEAFF.

The table lists this clone with a count of one. The chain carries TRBV11-2 and TRBJ1-4; the D is unclear. This CDR3 contains 13 residues. The germline V and J ends were trimmed by 1 base and 7 bases, with 7 bases remaining between them. Per germline, CDR1 SGHAT and CDR2 FQNNGV. The CDR3 region is CASSLGSGEKLFF. The DNA of the CDR3 is TGTGCCAGCAGCTTAGGCAGTGGTGAAAAACTGTTTTTT.

This clone was seen just once. The chain carries TRBV6-1 and TRBJ2-1; 9 bases align to TRBD2. This CDR3 is built from 15 residues. Unmatched junction bases numbered 1, after V lost 1 base and J lost 3 bases. CDR1 is MNHNS, CDR2 SASEGT, per germline. Here the CDR3 DNA reads TGTGCCAGCAGTGAAGGACTAGCGGACTACAATGAGCAGTTCTTC. It specifies CASSEGLADYNEQFF.

The V call is TRBV11-2, the J call TRBJ2-7; D not resolved. The CDR3 is 14 residues long. V was pared by 0 bases and J by 2 bases, with 8 bases between. Germline CDR1 SGHAT, CDR2 FQNNGV. The CDR3 region has the DNA TGTGCCAGCAGCTTAGATAGGGATACCTACGAGCAGTACTTC. Its translation is CASSLDRDTYEQYF.

The V and J genes are TRBV28 and TRBJ2-7; 10 bases fit TRBD1. V lost 6 bases, J lost 4 bases, and 9 bases stayed unmatched. CDR3 length: 15 residues. Germline V CDR1 and CDR2: MDHEN, SYDVKM. This chain's CDR3 is CASSSPGQGRYEQYF. The CDR3 DNA reads TGTGCCAGCAGCAGTCCGGGACAGGGGCGTTACGAGCAGTACTTC.

The genes are TRBV2 and TRBJ2-3; TRBD1 matches at 10 bases. J gave up 0 bases and V 3 bases, and 9 bases lay outside the gene matches. The CDR3 totals 18 residues. Looked up from germline, CDR1 is SNHLY and CDR2 is FYNNEI. The CDR3 is CASSDIGQGVWSTDTQYF. As DNA, the CDR3 is TGTGCCAGCAGTGATATAGGACAGGGGGTATGGAGCACAGATACGCAGTATTTT.

On this clone itself: A junction end diverges from the germline sequence, so it may reflect a read error. The chain carries TRBV11-2 and TRBJ2-7; 8 positions agree with TRBD2. The CDR3 sequence is 12 residues long. CDR1 is SGHAT, CDR2 FQNNGV, per germline. In DNA form, the CDR3 reads TGTGCCAGCAGCCGGATGGGCGGGAGGCCCTTTTTC. Its translation: CASSRMGGRPFF.

The chain recombines TRBV7-9 with TRBJ2-1; 7 nucleotides line up with TRBD2. CDR3 length equals 14 residues. V lost 6 bases, J lost 5 bases, and 7 bases stayed unmatched. Per the germline V gene, CDR1 is SEHNR and CDR2 is FQNEAQ (reference sequence). The CDR3 is CASRTGTTNNEQFF. DNA for the CDR3: TGTGCCAGCAGGACCGGGACTACCAACAATGAGCAGTTCTTC.

The chain links TRBV30 to TRBJ1-5; D is unclear. Germline values: CDR1 GTSNPN, CDR2 SVGIG (reference sequence). V lost 0 bases and J 3 bases, leaving 9 bases between the germline ends. This CDR3 has 14 amino acids. This CDR3 is CAWSVNGPNQPQHF. The CDR3 coding sequence is TGTGCCTGGAGTGTGAACGGGCCCAATCAGCCCCAGCATTTT.

V usage is TRBV18 and J usage is TRBJ2-5; 8 nucleotides line up with TRBD1. Looked up from germline, CDR1 is KGHSH and CDR2 is LQKENI. The CDR3 has 14 residues. V trimming: 5 bases; J trimming: 3 bases; junction bases outside the gene matches: 5. DNA for the CDR3: TGTGCCAGCTCAGTGACAGGGGCCGAAGAGACCCAGTACTTC. This translates into CASSVTGAEETQYF.

The chain links TRBV24-1 to TRBJ2-3; the match to TRBD1 covers 7 bases. Germline V CDR1 and CDR2: KGHDR, SFDVKD. With 9 bases clipped from V and 2 bases from J, the junction kept 4 bases outside the gene matches. This CDR3 is built from 13 residues. The CDR3 loop reads CATSTGYTDTQYF. In DNA form, the CDR3 reads TGTGCCACCTCGACAGGGTACACAGATACGCAGTATTTT.

The chain combines TRBV10-3 with TRBJ2-1, with 9 nucleotides matching TRBD2. The CDR3 is 16 amino acids. Trimming at V came to 3 bases and at J to 3 bases, leaving 6 bases not matched to a gene. Germline CDR1 reads ENHRY; CDR2 reads SYGVKD. Here the CDR3 reads CAISDFVTSGYNEQFF. The DNA for the CDR3 is TGTGCCATCAGTGATTTTGTGACTAGCGGCTACAATGAGCAGTTCTTC.

The V and J genes are TRBV20-1 and TRBJ2-3; TRBD2 might be the D (5 bases). The CDR3 has 11 residues. Germline lookup yields CDR1 DFQATT and CDR2 SNEGSKA (reference sequence). The V gene lost 3 bases and the J gene lost 5 bases, with 6 bases spanning the gap. This CDR3 is CSASREDTQYF. The CDR3 region has the DNA TGCAGTGCTAGTCGGGAAGATACGCAGTATTTT.

This clone has only one observation. The chain combines TRBV7-2 with TRBJ2-7, with 7 positions matching TRBD2. The J segment lost 4 bases and the V segment lost 2 bases, leaving 14 bases of the junction unmatched. The CDR3 is 17 residues long. Germline loops: CDR1 SGHTA, CDR2 FQGNSA. The CDR3 is CASSLKQTSHFPYEQYF. CDR3 coding DNA: TGTGCCAGCAGCTTAAAACAGACTAGCCATTTCCCATACGAGCAGTACTTC. The full variable domain, with the rest looked up from reference TRBV7-2 and TRBJ2-7, is GAGVSQSPSNKVTEKGKDVELRCDPISGHTALYWYRQSLGQGLEFLIYFQGNSAPDKSGLPSDRFSAERTGGSVSTLTIQRTQQEDSAVYLCASSLKQTSHFPYEQYFGPGTRLTVT.

The chain carries TRBV7-9 and TRBJ2-7, with D perhaps matching TRBD1 (7 bases). Germline lookup yields CDR1 SEHNR and CDR2 FQNEAQ (reference sequence). V lost 2 bases to trimming and J lost 2 bases, with 13 bases between them. The CDR3 has 15 amino acids. The CDR3 spells CASSLSGGGPYEQYF. CDR3 sequence (DNA): TGTGCCAGCAGCTTAAGCGGAGGGGGCCCCTACGAGCAGTACTTC.

The gene calls are TRBV9 and TRBJ2-1; unclear D gene. This CDR3 spans 12 amino acids. Germline values: CDR1 SGDLS, CDR2 YYNGEE. Trimming took off 5 bases at V and 7 bases at J, with 10 bases between the two ends. Written as DNA, the CDR3 is TGTGCCAGCAGAAGCTTAGATAATGAGCAGTTCTTC. Translating it yields CASRSLDNEQFF.

This chain uses TRBV28 with TRBJ2-2; 11 nucleotides agree with TRBD1. J was trimmed by 1 base and V by 10 bases; bases with no gene match: 5. Germline V gene lookup returns CDR1 MDHEN and CDR2 SYDVKM. The CDR3 runs to 15 residues. CDR3 protein: CATRTGGLNTGELFF. The CDR3 bases are TGTGCCACCAGGACAGGGGGCTTGAACACCGGGGAGCTGTTTTTT.

V usage is TRBV11-2 and J usage is TRBJ2-1; 10 positions match TRBD2. The CDR3 is made up of 19 amino acids. With V trimmed by 2 bases and J by 9 bases, 19 bases remained unmatched. CDR1 and CDR2 (germline): SGHAT, FQNNGV. The CDR3 loop is CASSLPMLSSGSFLGEQFF. DNA of the CDR3: TGTGCCAGCAGCTTACCAATGCTCTCTAGCGGGAGTTTTCTTGGTGAGCAGTTCTTC.

V and J are TRBV27 and TRBJ1-1; 8 bases are a match to TRBD1. V lost 5 bases to trimming and J lost 0 bases; unmatched junction nucleotides: 11. Germline CDR1 is MNHEY and CDR2 is SMNVEV (reference sequence). CDR3 length: 17 residues. Here the CDR3 reads CASSLRGPQYLNTEAFF. CDR3 DNA: TGTGCCAGCAGTCTCAGGGGGCCGCAGTACCTGAACACTGAAGCTTTCTTT.

This clone was detected only once. The CDR3 nucleotides are TGTGCCATCAGTGACTTAGACAGGCGGGGCACAGATACGCAGTATTTT. Protein: CAISDLDRRGTDTQYF. This chain joins TRBV10-3 and TRBJ2-3; possible D gene TRBD1, 6 bases. The ends were cut back, 3 bases at V and 1 base at J, with 14 bases in the middle. Germline V gene data show CDR1 as ENHRY and CDR2 as SYGVKD. CDR3 length: 16 amino acids.

This clone was seen once. The J gene is TRBJ2-5, the V gene TRBV5-1; weak D call: TRBD2 (5 bases). Germline CDR1 SGHRS, CDR2 YFSETQ. V was pared by 2 bases and J by 3 bases, with 14 bases between. This CDR3 has 15 amino acids. The CDR3 DNA reads as TGCGCCAGCAGCTTTTATACTACGGGGAAAGAGACCCAGTACTTC. Translating gives CASSFYTTGKETQYF.

The gene calls are TRBV28 and TRBJ1-2; D not certain. The length of the CDR3 is 13 residues. V lost 5 bases, J lost 5 bases, and 12 bases lay in between. In germline, CDR1 is MDHEN, CDR2 SYDVKM. The CDR3: CASSPPANYGYTF. The DNA of the CDR3 is TGTGCCAGCAGTCCCCCGGCCAATTATGGCTACACCTTC.

The V call is TRBV28, the J call TRBJ2-3; TRBD2 agrees at 12 bases. The CDR3 has 14 residues. V dropped 6 bases and J dropped 6; count of bases not matched to a gene: 4. Per germline, CDR1 MDHEN and CDR2 SYDVKM. CDR3 region: CASSPGTSGDTQYF. CDR3 coding DNA: TGTGCCAGCAGCCCCGGGACTAGCGGGGATACGCAGTATTTT.

This rearrangement joins TRBV6-5 to TRBJ2-3, with D hard to call. The CDR3 has 14 residues. V lost 1 base and J lost 4, with 9 bases in between. The germline CDR1 and CDR2 sequences are MNHEY and SVGAGI. CDR3 sequence reads: CASSYFQAADTQYF. DNA of the CDR3: TGTGCCAGCAGTTACTTCCAGGCCGCAGATACGCAGTATTTT.